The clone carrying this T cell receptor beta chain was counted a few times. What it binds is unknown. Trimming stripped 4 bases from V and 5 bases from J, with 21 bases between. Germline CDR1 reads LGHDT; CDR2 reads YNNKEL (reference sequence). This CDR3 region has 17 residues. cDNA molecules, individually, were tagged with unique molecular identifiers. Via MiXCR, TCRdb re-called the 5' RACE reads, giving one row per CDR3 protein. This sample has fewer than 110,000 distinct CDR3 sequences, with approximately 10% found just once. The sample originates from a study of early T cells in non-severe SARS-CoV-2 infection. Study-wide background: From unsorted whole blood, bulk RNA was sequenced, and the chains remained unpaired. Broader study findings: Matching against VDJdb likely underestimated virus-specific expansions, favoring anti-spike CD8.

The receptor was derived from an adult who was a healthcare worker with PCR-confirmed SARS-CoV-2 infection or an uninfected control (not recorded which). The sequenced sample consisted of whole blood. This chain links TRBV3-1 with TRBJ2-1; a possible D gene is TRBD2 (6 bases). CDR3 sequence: CASSLMFIAVGNNEQFF. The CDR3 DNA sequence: TGTGCCAGCAGCCTAATGTTCATAGCGGTCGGAAACAATGAGCAGTTCTTC.